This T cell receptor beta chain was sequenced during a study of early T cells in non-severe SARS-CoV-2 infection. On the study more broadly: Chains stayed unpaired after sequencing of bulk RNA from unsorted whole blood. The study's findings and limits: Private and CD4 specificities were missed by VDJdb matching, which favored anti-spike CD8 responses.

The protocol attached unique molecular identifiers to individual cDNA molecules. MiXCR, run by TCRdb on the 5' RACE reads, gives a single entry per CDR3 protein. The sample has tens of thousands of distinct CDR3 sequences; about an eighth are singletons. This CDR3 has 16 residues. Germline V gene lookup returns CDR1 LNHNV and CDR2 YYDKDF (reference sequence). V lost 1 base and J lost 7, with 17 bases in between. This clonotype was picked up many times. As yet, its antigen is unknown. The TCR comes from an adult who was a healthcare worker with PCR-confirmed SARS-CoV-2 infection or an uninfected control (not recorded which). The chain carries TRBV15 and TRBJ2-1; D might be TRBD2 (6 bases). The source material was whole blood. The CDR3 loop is CATSRGRGIGVNEQFF. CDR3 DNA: TGTGCCACCAGCAGAGGACGGGGGATTGGTGTGAATGAGCAGTTCTTC. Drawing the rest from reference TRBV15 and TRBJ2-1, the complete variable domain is DAMVIQNPRYQVTQFGKPVTLSCSQTLNHNVMYWYQQKSSQAPKLLFHYYDKDFNNEADTPDNFQSRRPNTSFCFLDIRSPGLGDTAMYLCATSRGRGIGVNEQFFGPGTRLTVL.